This is a list of T cell receptor beta chains from one sample in a study of long-term antiretroviral therapy in people with HIV. Clones were read by immunoSEQ multiplex PCR, and TCRdb kept only the in-frame ones, dropping some. The sample has roughly 15,000 clones, 88% seen once. The sequences come from unsorted PBMCs, collected 2.3 to 2.4 years before starting antiretroviral therapy. The receptors were gathered from a woman between 25 and 40 years old with HIV. Each CDR3 is given with its conserved first and last residue. Fields, in order: J gene, V gene, CDR3 length, CDR3 protein.

>TRBJ2-7|TRBV5-1|15
CASSLQGTSSYEQYF
>TRBJ2-1|TRBV4-3|17
CASSQDGTSAAYNEQFF
>TRBJ2-7|TRBV7-9|12
CASSFLRGEQYF
>TRBJ1-2|TRBV5-4|14
CASSSPGGDYGYTF
>TRBJ2-1|TRBV5-1|14
CASHEGGPTHEQFF
>TRBJ1-1|TRBV7-2|14
CASSYPSVGPEAFF
>TRBJ1-5|TRBV16|15
CASSQKPDRDQPQHF
>TRBJ2-3|TRBV4-2|18
CASSQDRGGGGARDTQYF
>TRBJ2-1|TRBV2|13
CASKSREYNEQFF
>TRBJ1-2|TRBV9|15
CASSQGPSNNYGYTF
>TRBJ1-6|TRBV2|18
CASRPLSGWTTRNSPLHF
>TRBJ1-2|TRBV9|15
CASSSGQVFMYGYTF
>TRBJ2-7|TRBV19|15
CASSAAGTGVYEQYF
>TRBJ2-2|TRBV10-3|16
CAIRLQEGVNTGELFF
>TRBJ1-1|TRBV6-1|16
CASSEGQGIRGTEAFF
>TRBJ2-7|TRBV7-2|12
CASSSRPYEQYF
>TRBJ1-2|TRBV19|18
CASRSPGQGILTNYGYTF
>TRBJ2-1|TRBV5-1|15
CASSLAPGGPNEQFF
>TRBJ1-2|TRBV19|16
CASTPLYGDRGYGYTF
>TRBJ2-1|TRBV10-3|15
CAINSGGLQGNEQFF
>TRBJ2-5|TRBV30|12
CAWSDLVETQYF
>TRBJ2-3|TRBV5-1|15
CASSLGRGSTDTQYF
>TRBJ1-6|TRBV7-2|17
CASSLGGRSSYNSPLHF
>TRBJ1-2|TRBV29-1|16
CSVEPQGGYANYGYTF
>TRBJ2-5|TRBV2|14
CASSEQGSRETQYF
>TRBJ2-7|TRBV4-1|19
CASSQDPEWRQAGTYEQYF
>TRBJ1-1|TRBV2|11
CANGGNTEAFF
>TRBJ1-1|TRBV6-5|14
CASSYMDMNTEAFF
>TRBJ2-7|TRBV2|16
CASSPGLAGGFYEQYF
>TRBJ1-4|TRBV7-2|14
CASRRGAGVEKLFF
>TRBJ2-1|TRBV7-7|15
CASSPAGGPRNEQFF
>TRBJ2-1|TRBV18|16
CASSRRTGGRYNEQFF